This T cell receptor beta chain was sequenced in a study of blood T cell repertoires in COVID-19. The overall study: Sources were T cells, B-cell-depleted T cells, or PBMCs; the material itself was cDNA or gDNA.

In the authors' workflow: Estimates of nucleated cell counts were drawn from the amplification of reference gene primers. TCRdb's copy holds only in-frame clones and misses some; the assay was immunoSEQ multiplex PCR. V and J calls and clone size are as listed in that table; D and trimming were resolved from the DNA. Of 270,000 or so clones listed, around 89% were seen once; the top ten hold 4.6%. CDR1 and CDR2 (germline): SGDLS, YYNGEE. The V and J ends lost 4 bases and 0 bases, in that order; junction bases with no gene match: 5. The CDR3 totals 15 residues. The J gene is TRBJ2-3, the V gene TRBV9; 7 positions match TRBD1. Sample: peripheral blood. The origin of this receptor is a man aged 40-49 years with acute or convalescent COVID-19. The CDR3 protein is CASSPQGISTDTQYF. The CDR3, as DNA: TGTGCCAGCAGCCCACAGGGGATCAGCACAGATACGCAGTATTTT.